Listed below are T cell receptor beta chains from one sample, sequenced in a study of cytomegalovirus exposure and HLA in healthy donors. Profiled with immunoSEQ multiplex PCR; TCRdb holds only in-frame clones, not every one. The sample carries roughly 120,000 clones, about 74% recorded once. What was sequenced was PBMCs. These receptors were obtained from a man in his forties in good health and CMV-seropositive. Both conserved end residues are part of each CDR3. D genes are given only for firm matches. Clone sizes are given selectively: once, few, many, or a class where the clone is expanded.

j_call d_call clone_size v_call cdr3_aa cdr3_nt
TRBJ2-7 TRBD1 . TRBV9 CASSVGPRGTHEQYF TGTGCCAGCAGCGTAGGCCCCAGGGGGACCCACGAGCAGTACTTC
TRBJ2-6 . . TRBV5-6 CASSLTGTGANVLTF TGTGCCAGCAGCTTGACGGGGACTGGGGCCAACGTCCTGACTTTC
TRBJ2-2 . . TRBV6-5 CASNTAEWGELFF TGTGCCAGCAACACAGCCGAGTGGGGGGAGCTGTTTTTT
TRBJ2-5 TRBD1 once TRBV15 CATSRDPRSMGQGYRETQYF TGTGCCACCAGCAGAGATCCGCGGTCTATGGGACAGGGATATAGGGAGACCCAGTACTTC
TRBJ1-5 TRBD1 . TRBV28 CASSLLDRNQPQHF TGTGCCAGCAGTTTACTGGACAGGAATCAGCCCCAGCATTTT
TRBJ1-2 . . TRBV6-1 CASGTGGYGYTF TGTGCCAGCGGCACGGGGGGCTATGGCTACACCTTC
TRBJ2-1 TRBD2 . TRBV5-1 CASSLVSSGGARSIYNEQFF TGCGCCAGCAGCTTGGTGTCTAGCGGGGGGGCACGGAGTATATACAATGAGCAGTTCTTC
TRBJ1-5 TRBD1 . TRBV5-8 CASSLGDRLNQPQHF TGTGCCAGCAGCTTAGGGGACAGACTAAATCAGCCCCAGCATTTT
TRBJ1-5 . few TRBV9 CASSAAAGGNQPQHF TGTGCCAGCAGTGCTGCAGCGGGGGGCAATCAGCCCCAGCATTTT
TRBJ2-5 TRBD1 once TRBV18 CASSQDREKTQYF TGTGCCAGCTCACAAGACAGGGAAAAGACCCAGTACTTC
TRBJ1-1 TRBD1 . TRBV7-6 CASSPRQGYTEAFF TGTGCCAGCAGCCCCAGACAGGGCTACACTGAAGCTTTCTTT
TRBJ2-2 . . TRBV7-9 CASSLNRVLTGELFF TGTGCCAGCAGCTTAAACAGAGTATTAACCGGGGAGCTGTTTTTT
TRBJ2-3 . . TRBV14 CASSPSRDFQPGTDTQYF TGTGCCAGCAGCCCCTCCCGGGACTTCCAACCTGGCACAGATACGCAGTATTTT
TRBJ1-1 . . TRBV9 CASSVGGPVGAEAFF TGTGCCAGCAGCGTAGGGGGGCCGGTGGGGGCTGAAGCTTTCTTT
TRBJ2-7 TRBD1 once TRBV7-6 CASSSDRGREQYF TGTGCCAGCAGCTCCGACAGGGGAAGAGAGCAGTACTTC
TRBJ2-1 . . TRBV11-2 CASSLGSGTYNEQFF TGTGCCAGCAGCTTAGGCTCCGGGACCTACAATGAGCAGTTCTTC
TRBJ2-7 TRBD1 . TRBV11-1 CASNRRGQGNEQYF TGTGCCAGCAACCGCCGGGGACAGGGCAACGAGCAGTACTTC
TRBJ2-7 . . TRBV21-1 CASSKATGTGSDEQYF TGTGCCAGCAGCAAAGCAACCGGGACAGGGAGCGACGAGCAGTACTTC
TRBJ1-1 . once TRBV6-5 CASRNAGVTEAFF TGTGCCAGCAGAAACGCAGGGGTTACTGAAGCTTTCTTT
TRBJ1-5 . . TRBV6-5 CASSREGLNQPQHF TGTGCCAGCAGCCGAGAGGGACTAAATCAGCCCCAGCATTTT
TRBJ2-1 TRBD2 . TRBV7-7 CASSRLAGGIDEQFF TGTGCTAGCAGCAGACTAGCGGGAGGGATTGATGAGCAGTTCTTC
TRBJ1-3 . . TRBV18 CASSPLHRAGNTIYF TGTGCCAGCTCACCACTCCACAGGGCGGGAAACACCATATATTTT
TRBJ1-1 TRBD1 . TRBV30 CAWSEHRGEAFF TGTGCCTGGAGTGAACACAGGGGCGAAGCTTTCTTT
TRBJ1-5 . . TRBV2 CASSGRGARSNQPQHF TGTGCCAGCAGTGGCCGGGGGGCCAGGAGCAATCAGCCCCAGCATTTT
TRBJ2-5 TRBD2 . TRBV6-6 CASTPTSGAQETQYF TGTGCCAGCACACCGACTAGCGGAGCCCAAGAGACCCAGTACTTC
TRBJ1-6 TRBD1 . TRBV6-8 CASSYSDFGGTGGNSPLHF TGTGCCAGCAGTTACTCGGACTTTGGCGGGACAGGGGGCAATTCACCCCTCCACTTT
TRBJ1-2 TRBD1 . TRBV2 CASRGGTGGLYGYTF TGTGCCAGCAGAGGGGGGACAGGGGGACTGTATGGCTACACCTTC
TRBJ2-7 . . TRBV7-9 CASSLSFEQYF TGTGCCAGCAGCTTATCTTTCGAGCAGTACTTC
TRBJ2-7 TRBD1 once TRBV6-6 CASSYLTGGNPWEQYF TGTGCCAGCAGTTACCTGACAGGGGGCAATCCTTGGGAGCAGTACTTC
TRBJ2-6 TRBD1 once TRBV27 CASSIQGANSGANVLTF TGTGCCAGCAGTATACAGGGGGCCAACTCTGGGGCCAACGTCCTGACTTTC
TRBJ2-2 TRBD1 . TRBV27 CASRTGSGELFF TGTGCCAGCAGGACAGGGTCCGGGGAGCTGTTTTTT
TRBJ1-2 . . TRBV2 CASSKTGNYGYTF TGTGCCAGCAGTAAAACTGGTAACTATGGCTACACCTTC
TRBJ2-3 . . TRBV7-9 CASSLMRQLTNTQYF TGTGCCAGCAGCTTAATGAGACAGTTAACGAATACGCAGTATTTT
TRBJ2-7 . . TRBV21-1 CASRERGGHEQYF TGTGCCAGCAGGGAGCGGGGAGGGCACGAGCAGTACTTC
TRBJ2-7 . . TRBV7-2 CASSPWTAGEQYF TGTGCCAGCAGCCCCTGGACAGCCGGCGAGCAGTACTTC
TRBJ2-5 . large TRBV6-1 CAGEQGNSGQETQYF TGTGCCGGAGAACAGGGAAACTCTGGCCAAGAGACCCAGTACTTC